The 21 T cell receptor beta chains below were found in one sample sequenced in a study of shared clonotypes between healthy human individuals. The protocol was immunoSEQ multiplex PCR, while the TCRdb copy is restricted to in-frame clones and leaves out a portion. The sample holds roughly 1.5 million clones, 98% seen once. Sequenced sample: naive CD4+ T cells sorted from blood. The subset is: CD45RA+ positively selected. These receptors originate from a man aged 25-45 years in good health.

The CDR3 reads CASRRTGHGKAFF. The CDR3 bases are TGTGCCAGCAGGAGGACAGGACACGGCAAAGCTTTCTTT. The chain joins TRBV6-5 to TRBJ1-1; TRBD1 matches at 7 bases. CDR3 length: 13 amino acids. Germline-derived CDR1 and CDR2 are MNHEY and SVGAGI. V lost 6 bases to trimming and J lost 9 bases; unmatched junction nucleotides: 10.

The chain recombines TRBV28 with TRBJ1-2; the match to TRBD1 covers 9 bases. V shed 5 bases, J shed 4 bases, and the junction held 5 bases outside the gene matches. Germline V gene lookup returns CDR1 MDHEN and CDR2 SYDVKM. The CDR3 length is 14 residues. The CDR3 coding sequence is TGTGCCAGCAGTCAAACAGGGGGCAGCTATGGCTACACCTTC. It codes for CASSQTGGSYGYTF.

The rearrangement uses TRBV29-1 and TRBJ2-5; a possible D gene is TRBD2 (5 bases). The V gene's germline CDR1 is SQVTM and CDR2 ANQGSEA. This CDR3 region has 13 residues. V lost 4 bases and J 5 bases, leaving 14 bases between the germline ends. CDR3 sequence: CSVGRGSGETQYF. CDR3 in DNA: TGCAGCGTTGGGCGAGGGTCGGGGGAGACCCAGTACTTC.

This clone was counted only a few times. J is TRBJ2-5 and V is TRBV5-1; TRBD1 is a possible D gene (5 bases). V was clipped by 0 bases and J by 2 bases, with 8 bases between them. This CDR3 contains 14 residues. Germline loops: CDR1 SGHRS, CDR2 YFSETQ. CDR3 in amino acids: CASSLDRLQETQYF. The CDR3 region has the DNA TGCGCCAGCAGCTTGGACAGGTTGCAAGAGACCCAGTACTTC.

A remark on this clone: The same CDR3 is also encoded by other DNA sequences in this sample. Here the CDR3 DNA reads TGTGCCAGCAGTCCCCTAGCGGGAGGAACCTACGAGCAGTACTTC. Its translation is CASSPLAGGTYEQYF. The chain employs TRBV28 and TRBJ2-7; 11 bases map to TRBD2. J was trimmed by 2 bases and V by 5 bases; bases with no gene match: 5. This CDR3 region has 15 residues. Looked up from germline, CDR1 is MDHEN and CDR2 is SYDVKM.

This clone was found a few times. Other DNA sequences in this sample translate to the same CDR3. The rearrangement links TRBV7-9 to TRBJ1-5; perhaps TRBD1 as D (5 bases). The germline CDR1 and CDR2 sequences are SEHNR and FQNEAQ (reference sequence). With 4 bases removed from V and 1 base from J, the gap between germline ends came to 8 bases. This CDR3 is built from 14 residues. The CDR3 DNA reads as TGTGCCAGCAGCTCCGACAGCAGCAATCAGCCCCAGCATTTT. Translation gives CASSSDSSNQPQHF.

This sequence joins TRBV18 and TRBJ2-3; D unresolved. Germline V gives CDR1 KGHSH, CDR2 LQKENI. The CDR3 is made up of 15 amino acids. With 2 bases removed from V and 0 bases from J, the gap between germline ends came to 9 bases. CDR3 residues: CASSPIRASTDTQYF. As DNA, the CDR3 is TGTGCCAGCTCACCAATTAGGGCTAGCACAGATACGCAGTATTTT.

The J gene is TRBJ2-1, the V gene TRBV7-2; no clear D. Trimming removed 7 bases from V and 5 bases from J, with 18 bases in between. The CDR3 has 15 residues. Per the germline V gene, CDR1 is SGHTA and CDR2 is FQGNSA. CDR3 nucleotide sequence: TGTGCCAGCATCTCCCTTGTCTCGACAAACAATGAGCAGTTCTTC. Amino acids: CASISLVSTNNEQFF.

V and J are TRBV5-1 and TRBJ2-7, with 11 bases fitting TRBD2. There are 16 residues in the CDR3. V shed 8 bases and J 0 bases; nucleotides not matched to a gene: 10. Germline values: CDR1 SGHRS, CDR2 YFSETQ. The CDR3 DNA sequence: TGCGCCAGTCAAGACCTAGCGGGAGGAAGCTCCTACGAGCAGTACTTC. Translating gives CASQDLAGGSSYEQYF.

The V gene is TRBV28, the J gene TRBJ1-2; D is undetermined. This CDR3 contains 17 residues. Germline assignment: CDR1 MDHEN and CDR2 SYDVKM. V lost 5 bases, J lost 0 bases, and 19 bases lay in between. The CDR3 loop is CASSGRRTRLANYGYTF. Written as DNA, the CDR3 is TGTGCCAGCAGTGGGAGAAGGACCCGATTAGCTAACTATGGCTACACCTTC.

A remark on this clone: The same CDR3 also results from other DNA sequences found in this sample. The chain uses TRBV7-9 and TRBJ2-5; D is perhaps TRBD1 (7 bases). The CDR3 is 13 amino acids. Germline assignment: CDR1 SEHNR and CDR2 FQNEAQ (reference sequence). V was trimmed by 4 bases and J by 2 bases, leaving 8 bases between them. The CDR3 sequence: CASSSGGQETQYF. The CDR3 nucleotides are TGTGCCAGCAGCTCAGGGGGGCAAGAGACCCAGTACTTC.

Of note for this clone: Distinct nucleotide sequences in the sample also encode this CDR3. The rearrangement links TRBV28 to TRBJ1-5; D is uncertain. The CDR3 has 12 residues. The V gene's germline CDR1 is MDHEN and CDR2 SYDVKM. V was shortened by 6 bases and J by 4 bases, with 7 bases between the two germline ends. The CDR3, as DNA: TGTGCCAGCAGCCCTACTAATCAGCCCCAGCATTTT. The encoded protein is CASSPTNQPQHF.

Details on this clone: Other DNA sequences in this specimen translate into the identical CDR3. The chain combines TRBV5-1 with TRBJ2-7, with D perhaps TRBD1 (6 bases). This CDR3 is built from 13 residues. Trimming shortened V by 0 bases and J by 4 bases, and 8 bases separated the two germline ends. The V gene's germline CDR1 is SGHRS and CDR2 YFSETQ. In nucleotides, the CDR3 is TGCGCCAGCAGCTTGGACAGGGAGTACGAGCAGTACTTC. This translates into CASSLDREYEQYF.

This sequence joins TRBV28 and TRBJ1-5; weak D call: TRBD1 (6 bases). V dropped 8 bases and J dropped 11 bases, with 25 bases sitting between them. The CDR3 totals 15 residues. Germline values: CDR1 MDHEN, CDR2 SYDVKM. The CDR3 loop reads CASLPADRRGGTQHF. The CDR3, as DNA: TGTGCCAGCCTGCCCGCGGACAGAAGAGGGGGGACCCAGCATTTT.

The chain has TRBV6-1 and TRBJ1-3, with unresolved D. Between the trimmed V and J ends, which lost 6 bases and 4 bases, there was a span of 10 bases. This CDR3 region has 13 residues. Germline V CDR1 and CDR2: MNHNS, SASEGT. The CDR3 region is CASRGREGNTIYF. The DNA for the CDR3 is TGTGCCAGCAGGGGAAGGGAGGGAAACACCATATATTTT.

The CDR3 sequence: CASSSNGVQTEAFF. As DNA, the CDR3 is TGTGCCAGCAGCTCGAACGGGGTTCAAACTGAAGCTTTCTTT. The V call is TRBV7-3, the J call TRBJ1-1; D remains unclear. Germline CDR1 SGHTA, CDR2 FQGTGA. This CDR3 region has 14 residues. Trimming cost V 4 bases and J 5 bases, with 14 bases left between them.

CDR3 sequence: CASRLVQGAIPNIQYF. The CDR3 nucleotides are TGTGCCAGCAGATTAGTACAGGGGGCCATACCAAACATTCAGTACTTC. V is TRBV6-6 and J is TRBJ2-4; 9 bases are shared with TRBD1. Germline loops: CDR1 MNHNY, CDR2 SVGAGI (reference sequence). V gave up 6 bases and J gave up 6 bases; unmatched junction bases: 12. This CDR3 region has 16 residues.

The chain joins TRBV28 to TRBJ1-5; D is uncertain. The ends were cut back, 2 bases at V and 5 bases at J, with 10 bases in the middle. The CDR3 is 14 residues long. CDR1 MDHEN and CDR2 SYDVKM come from the germline V gene. For the CDR3, the DNA is TGTGCCAGCAGTTTACAGGCTGGGTATCAGCCCCAGCATTTT. The encoded protein is CASSLQAGYQPQHF.

This chain links TRBV2 with TRBJ2-4; D uncertain. Trimming cost V 2 bases and J 8 bases, with 7 bases left between them. The CDR3 has 12 amino acids. Germline CDR1 reads SNHLY; CDR2 reads FYNNEI. The CDR3 spells CASSERVDIQYF. CDR3 nucleotide sequence: TGTGCCAGCAGTGAAAGGGTAGACATTCAGTACTTC.

The gene calls are TRBV23-1 and TRBJ2-2, with D perhaps being TRBD1 or TRBD2 (6 bases each). TRBV23-1 is designated an ORF whose function remains uncertain. The CDR3 sequence is 17 residues long. With 2 bases removed from V and 7 bases from J, the gap between germline ends came to 20 bases. The CDR3 nucleotides are TGCGCCAGCAGTCAACGGAGGAGGGGGGAGACAAGCGGGGAGCTGTTTTTT. Protein sequence: CASSQRRRGETSGELFF.

J is TRBJ2-3 and V is TRBV7-9; D unresolved. Germline CDR1 is SEHNR and CDR2 is FQNEAQ (reference sequence). The CDR3 is made up of 13 amino acids. Trimming cost V 10 bases and J 0 bases, with 11 bases left between them. CDR3 nucleotides: TGTGCCATACGGATGCTGAGCACAGATACGCAGTATTTT. It translates to CAIRMLSTDTQYF.